This T cell receptor beta chain was sequenced in a study of T cell repertoires in cytomegalovirus infection. Overall study context: From public TCR beta signatures came an indication of both CMV infection and matching HLA type.

Each CDR3 protein is one row after TCRdb ran MiXCR on the reads. The table shows about 450,000 distinct CDR3 sequences, with around 32% occurring only once. Study conclusions and caveats: Dominating the ex vivo response were HLA-C-restricted CMV-specific TCR beta clonotypes. Pooled public TCR beta family frequency picked out CMV carriers with the relevant HLA.

The germline gives CDR1 SGDLS, CDR2 YYNGEE. Trimming cost V 0 bases and J 0 bases, with 9 bases left between them. The length of the CDR3 is 15 residues. Details on this clonotype: The target antigen is unknown.

What was sequenced was PBMCs. The V gene is TRBV9, the J gene TRBJ1-1; D is undetermined. The clonotype was recovered from a human donor in good health (CMV status not recorded). Some clones in this sample may be carry-over from other donors' samples. This chain's CDR3 is CASSVGAEMNTEAFF. CDR3 nucleotides: TGTGCCAGCAGCGTAGGTGCAGAGATGAACACTGAAGCTTTCTTT.